This T cell receptor (beta chain) was sequenced for a study of cytomegalovirus exposure and HLA in healthy donors. Overall study results and limits: It was taken for granted in presence/absence analyses that sequencing depth across donors was roughly uniform. Some segments of the V type, notably TRBV6-2 and TRBV6-3, were excluded as indistinguishable.

PCR was performed using 60 Vbeta and 13 Jbeta primers. Profiling relied on immunoSEQ multiplex PCR, and the TCRdb table lists in-frame clones only, not all of them. The sample holds 190,000 or so clones, 80% seen once. Trimming left V 5 bases short and J 11 bases short, with 18 bases between. Germline V lookup: CDR1 SGHAT, CDR2 FQNNGV. This CDR3 is built from 13 residues. Worth noting for this clone: The antigen remains unidentified.

The V gene is TRBV11-2, the J gene TRBJ1-1; D is possibly TRBD1 (6 bases). The material sequenced was PBMCs. This receptor was taken from a boy younger than 18 in good health and CMV-seronegative. The CDR3 sequence: CASSPGTGLRAFF. The CDR3 DNA is TGTGCCAGCAGCCCTGGTACAGGGTTACGGGCTTTCTTT.